This T cell receptor (beta chain) was identified in a study of CD8+ T cells in alopecia areata. CDR1 and CDR2 (germline): LNHDA, SQIVND (reference sequence). The length of the CDR3 is 22 residues. Trimming left V 7 bases short and J 3 bases short, with 37 bases between. Sorting of PBMCs yielded the CD4+ and CD8+ T cells. Extracted RNA was reverse transcribed into cDNA, the sequencing template. The table came from immunoSEQ multiplex PCR; TCRdb's copy has only in-frame clones and leaves some out. The repertoire includes about 30,000 clones, 62% of them detected once, and 15% to 20% sits in the top ten.

This TCR was recovered from a human donor with alopecia areata. V usage is TRBV19 and J usage is TRBJ2-1; D assignment may be TRBD1 or TRBD2 (5 bases each). Sequences were obtained from NKG2D-high CD8+ T cells sorted from blood. The CDR3 sequence is CASKGFRKIAGAEIKFYNEQFF. The DNA of the CDR3 is TGTGCCAGTAAGGGTTTTAGGAAGATAGCCGGGGCCGAGATCAAATTCTACAATGAGCAGTTCTTC.